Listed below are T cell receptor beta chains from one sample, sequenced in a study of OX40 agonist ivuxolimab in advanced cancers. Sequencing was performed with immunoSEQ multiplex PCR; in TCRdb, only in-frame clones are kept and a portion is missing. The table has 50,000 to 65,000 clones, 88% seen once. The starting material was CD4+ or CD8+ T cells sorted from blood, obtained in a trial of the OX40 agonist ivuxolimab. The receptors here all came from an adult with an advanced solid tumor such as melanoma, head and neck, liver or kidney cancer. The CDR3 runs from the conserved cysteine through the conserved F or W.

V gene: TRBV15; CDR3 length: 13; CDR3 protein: CATSRDHQETQYF
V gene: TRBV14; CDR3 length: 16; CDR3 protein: CASSQADWYHTDTQYF
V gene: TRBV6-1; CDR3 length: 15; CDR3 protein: CASSEQPSNTGELFF
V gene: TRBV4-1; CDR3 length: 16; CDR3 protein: CASSQGSGRLGNEQFF
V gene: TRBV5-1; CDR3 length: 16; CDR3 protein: CASSLGGPVMNTEAFF
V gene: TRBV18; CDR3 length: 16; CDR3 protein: CASSPRLAGGYNEQFF
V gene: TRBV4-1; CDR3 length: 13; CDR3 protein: CASSQDAGGEAFF
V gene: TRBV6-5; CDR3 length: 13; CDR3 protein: CASRTPTLGEEYF
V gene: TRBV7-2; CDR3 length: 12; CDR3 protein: CASSLDNLEQYF
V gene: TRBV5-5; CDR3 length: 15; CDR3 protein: CASSWSGGTTGELFF
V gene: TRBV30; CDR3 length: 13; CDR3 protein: CAWKAGVADTQYF
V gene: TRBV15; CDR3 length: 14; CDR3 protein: CATSSGSRGNTIYF
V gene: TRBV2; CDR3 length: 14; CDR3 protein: CASSEVNVNTEAFF
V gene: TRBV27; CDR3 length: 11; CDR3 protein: CASRYGGELFF
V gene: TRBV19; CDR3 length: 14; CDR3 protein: CASSIGLIQGRAFF
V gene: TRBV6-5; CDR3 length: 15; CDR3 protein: CASGRAGGLTDTQYF
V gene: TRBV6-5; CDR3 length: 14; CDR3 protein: CASSYSRGDQPQHF
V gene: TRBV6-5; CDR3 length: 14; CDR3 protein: CASSYGQAGNTIYF
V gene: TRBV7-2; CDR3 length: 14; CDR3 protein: CASSSPWTSYEQYF
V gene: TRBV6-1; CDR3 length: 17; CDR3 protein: CASSERGVRRSGNTIYF
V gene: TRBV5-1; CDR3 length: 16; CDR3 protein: CASSLNAGTNTGELFF
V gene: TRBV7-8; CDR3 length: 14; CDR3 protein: CASSFSGLPNEQFF
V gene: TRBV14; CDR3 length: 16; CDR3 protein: CASSPPTEGGKNIQYF
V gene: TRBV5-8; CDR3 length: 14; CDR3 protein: CASSLMGDNEKLFF
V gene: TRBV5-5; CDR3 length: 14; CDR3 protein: CASSRLYQGDEQYF
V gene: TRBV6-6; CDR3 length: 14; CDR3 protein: CASSFRTENTEAFF
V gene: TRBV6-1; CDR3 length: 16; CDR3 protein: CASSERLAGGTRTQYF
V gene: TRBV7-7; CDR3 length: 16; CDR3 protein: CASSPRASGSYNEQFF
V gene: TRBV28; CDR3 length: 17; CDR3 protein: CASSLWGTGGGYNEQFF
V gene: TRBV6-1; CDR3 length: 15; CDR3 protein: CASSVTGQPNEKLFF
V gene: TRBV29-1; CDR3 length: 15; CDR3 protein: CSAYPRGRVNTEAFF
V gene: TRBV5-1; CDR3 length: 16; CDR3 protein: CASSFHARAEENEQFF
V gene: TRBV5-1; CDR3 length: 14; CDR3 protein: CASSFGQGGDTQYF
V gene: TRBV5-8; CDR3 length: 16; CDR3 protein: CASSLGQGAAGNTIYF
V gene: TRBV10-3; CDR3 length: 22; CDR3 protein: CAIRGTGSPTSGSIGSYNEQFF
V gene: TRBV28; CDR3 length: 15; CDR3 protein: CASTLFRVTNQPQHF
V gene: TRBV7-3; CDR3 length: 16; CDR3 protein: CASSPRWTNSYNEQFF
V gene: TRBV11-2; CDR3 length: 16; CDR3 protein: CASSLGAGGGLNEQFF
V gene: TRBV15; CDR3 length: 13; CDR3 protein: CATSREGLGGYTF
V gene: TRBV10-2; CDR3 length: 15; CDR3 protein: CASRNRPEANEKLFF
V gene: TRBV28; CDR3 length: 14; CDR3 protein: CASSLSDRGGPQHF
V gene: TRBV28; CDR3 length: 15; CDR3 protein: CATEVSAGAGEKLFF
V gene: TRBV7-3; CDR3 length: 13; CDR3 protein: CASSLNTYNEQFF
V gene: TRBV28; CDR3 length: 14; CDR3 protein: CASSLLLLDVGAFF
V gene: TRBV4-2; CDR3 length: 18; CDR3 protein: CASSSHLRPVRGTYEQYF
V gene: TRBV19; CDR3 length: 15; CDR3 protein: CASSESGTYTGELFF
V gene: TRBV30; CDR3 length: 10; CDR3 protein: CAWSGNIQYF
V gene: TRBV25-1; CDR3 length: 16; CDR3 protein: CASSEWGGRVEETQYF
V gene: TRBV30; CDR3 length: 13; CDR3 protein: CAWSGSILQPQHF
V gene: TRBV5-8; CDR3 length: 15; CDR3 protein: CASSFGGRRNQPQHF
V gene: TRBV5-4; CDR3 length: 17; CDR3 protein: CASSPGAGLPGANVLTF
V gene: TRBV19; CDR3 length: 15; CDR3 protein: CATSQGQGVGQPQHF
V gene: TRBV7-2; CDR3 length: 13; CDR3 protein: CASSLPGNYGYTF
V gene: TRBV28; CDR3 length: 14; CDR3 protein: CASYGGAEHYGYTF
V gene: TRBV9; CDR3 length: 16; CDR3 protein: CASSAGGLPPAETQYF
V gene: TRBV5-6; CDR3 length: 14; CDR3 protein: CASSKRASTGELFF
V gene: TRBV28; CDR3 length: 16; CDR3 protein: CASILGGQGNTGELFF
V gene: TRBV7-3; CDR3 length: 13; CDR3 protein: CASSERGGDTQYF
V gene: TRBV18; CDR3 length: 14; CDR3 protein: CASSPGQGPLEQYF